This passage covers 5 T cell receptor beta chains from one sample sequenced in a study of CD8 T cells in Susac syndrome. Random hexamers were used to reverse transcribe about 0.5 to 1 ug of RNA. MiXCR, applied by TCRdb to the immunoSEQ multiplex PCR reads, yields one record per CDR3 protein. The table records about 200,000 distinct CDR3 sequences, 80% to 95% of them present only once. Input material: CD8+ T cells from PBMCs. These receptors were obtained from a human donor with multiple sclerosis.

The chain recombines TRBV30 with TRBJ2-7; 10 positions match TRBD1. The CDR3 is made up of 15 amino acids. Trimming took 1 base from V and 3 from J; bases not matched to a gene: 6. In germline, CDR1 is GTSNPN, CDR2 SVGIG (reference sequence). DNA for the CDR3: TGTGCCTGGAGTGGCGGGACAGGGGCCCTCTACGAGCAGTACTTC. Its translation is CAWSGGTGALYEQYF. The full variable domain, its missing parts supplied by reference TRBV30 and TRBJ2-7, is SQTIHQWPATLVQPVGSPLSLECTVEGTSNPNLYWYRQAAGRGLQLLFYSVGIGQISSEVPQNLSASRPQDRQFILSSKKLLLSDSGFYLCAWSGGTGALYEQYFGPGTRLTVT.

The chain recombines TRBV18 with TRBJ1-1; D remains ambiguous. The V gene lost 2 bases and the J gene lost 3 bases, with 7 bases spanning the gap. Germline CDR1 reads KGHSH; CDR2 reads LQKENI. This CDR3 is 13 amino acids long. CDR3 sequence: CASSPSGYTEAFF. The CDR3 DNA reads as TGTGCCAGCTCACCATCGGGGTACACTGAAGCTTTCTTT.

As DNA, the CDR3 is TGTGCCAGCAGCTCCCTGGGGCGGGCGACCTACGAGCAGTACTTC. Residues: CASSSLGRATYEQYF. V gene TRBV12-3 or TRBV12-4 combines with J gene TRBJ2-7; D could derive from TRBD1 or TRBD2 (5 bases each). Trimming took 6 bases from V and 2 from J, leaving 17 bases between them. The CDR3 spans 15 residues.

The chain recombines TRBV5-1 with TRBJ2-7, with no clear D. Trimming cost V 0 bases and J 6 bases, with 7 bases left between them. The germline V gene has CDR1 SGHRS and CDR2 YFSETQ. This CDR3 region has 12 residues. DNA of the CDR3: TGCGCCAGCAGCTTGGCCTCGAGCGAGCAGTACTTC. Its protein product is CASSLASSEQYF. The whole variable domain, remainder taken from reference TRBV5-1 and TRBJ2-7, is KAGVTQTPRYLIKTRGQQVTLSCSPISGHRSVSWYQQTPGQGLQFLFEYFSETQRNKGNFPGRFSGRQFSNSRSEMNVSTLELGDSALYLCASSLASSEQYFGPGTRLTVT.

This clonotype came up once. The V gene is TRBV6-2 or TRBV6-3, the J gene TRBJ2-3, with TRBD2 identical over 7 bases. The V gene's germline CDR1 is MNHEY and CDR2 SVGEGT. V lost 2 bases and J lost 4; bases outside the gene matches: 9. The CDR3 sequence is 16 residues long. In nucleotides, the CDR3 is TGTGCCAGCAGTTACCAAGCGGGATACAAGTCAGATACGCAGTATTTT. Its translation is CASSYQAGYKSDTQYF.